Each of the 27 T cell receptor beta chains below was sequenced from the same sample in a study of neoadjuvant anti-PD-1 for oral cavity cancer. The repertoire was sequenced with immunoSEQ multiplex PCR; TCRdb's copy has only in-frame clones and lacks some. The table includes about 62,000 clones, 65% to 85% detected once. The source material was PBMCs, sampled before nivolumab (anti-PD-1) treatment. All receptors come from a person aged 35-79 years with oral cavity squamous cell carcinoma.

The chain is built from TRBV7-2 and TRBJ2-2; tentatively, D is TRBD1 or TRBD2 (6 bases each). This CDR3 is 14 amino acids long. V was pared by 3 bases and J by 8 bases, with 13 bases between. The germline gives CDR1 SGHTA, CDR2 FQGNSA. In DNA, the CDR3 is TGTGCCAGCAGCTTGACAGGAGGGCAAGGGGAGCTGTTTTTT. Encoded protein: CASSLTGGQGELFF.

This clone was seen more than once but under ten times. CDR3 DNA sequence: TGTGCCAGCTCTCTCAAGGAGGCAGGGGGAAAGGGCACTGAAGCTTTCTTT. Translating it yields CASSLKEAGGKGTEAFF. V and J are TRBV18 and TRBJ1-1; 7 bases agree with TRBD1. Germline V lookup: CDR1 KGHSH, CDR2 LQKENI. V dropped 6 bases and J dropped 4; count of bases not matched to a gene: 17. This CDR3 is 17 amino acids long.

The chain links TRBV14 to TRBJ1-3; D call uncertain. V dropped 5 bases and J dropped 4 bases, with 9 bases sitting between them. CDR1 and CDR2 (germline): SGHDN, FVKESK. The CDR3 loop spans 13 amino acids. CDR3 in DNA: TGTGCCAGCAGCGCCTCGGGGGGAAACACCATATATTTT. As protein: CASSASGGNTIYF.

This chain connects TRBV6-5 to TRBJ2-1; a possible D gene is TRBD2 (6 bases). Trimming took off 8 bases at V and 6 bases at J, with 17 bases between the two ends. CDR1 and CDR2 from the germline V gene are MNHEY and SVGAGI. The CDR3 consists of 14 residues. In nucleotides, the CDR3 is TGTGCCAGCCAGAAGGGAGGCGCGGGCAATGAGCAGTTCTTC. It specifies CASQKGGAGNEQFF.

This chain links TRBV4-1 with TRBJ1-2; D perhaps matches TRBD1 (6 bases). The CDR3 has 14 amino acids. From germline, CDR1 is MGHRA and CDR2 YSYEKL. V lost 1 base and J 12 bases, leaving 18 bases between the germline ends. CDR3 region: CASSQGQGQGINTF. The CDR3 nucleotides read TGCGCCAGCAGCCAAGGTCAGGGGCAGGGGATCAACACCTTC.

The rearrangement links TRBV25-1 to TRBJ2-2; 9 nucleotides match TRBD1. The CDR3 loop spans 17 amino acids. Germline V gene sequence: CDR1 MGHDK, CDR2 SYGVNS. After removal of 2 bases from V and 4 bases from J, the junction contained 8 bases not matched to a gene. Here the CDR3 DNA reads TGTGCCAGCAGTGAAACTTACAGGGGGCGTCTCACCGGGGAGCTGTTTTTT. Translating it yields CASSETYRGRLTGELFF.

The J gene is TRBJ1-1, the V gene TRBV27, with no clear D. CDR3 length: 13 amino acids. Germline-derived CDR1 and CDR2 are MNHEY and SMNVEV (reference sequence). Trimming pared 2 bases from V and 4 bases from J, leaving 8 bases between. CDR3: CASSLRASTEAFF. The CDR3 DNA reads TGTGCCAGCAGTTTAAGGGCAAGCACTGAAGCTTTCTTT.

This clone has ten or more counts. The rearrangement links TRBV2 to TRBJ1-6; D ambiguous. The V and J ends lost 8 bases and 4 bases respectively, with 12 bases between them. This CDR3 contains 14 residues. Germline V gene sequence: CDR1 SNHLY, CDR2 FYNNEI. The DNA for the CDR3 is TGTGCCAGCGGCTCGACGGAATATAATTCACCCCTCCACTTT. Residues: CASGSTEYNSPLHF.

This chain uses TRBV29-1 with TRBJ2-2, with D tentatively TRBD1 (6 bases). The CDR3 covers 13 residues. CDR1 and CDR2 from the germline V gene are SQVTM and ANQGSEA. V gave up 4 bases and J gave up 5 bases, with 11 bases separating them. DNA of the CDR3: TGCAGCGTTGGGACAGTGGCGACCGGGGAGCTGTTTTTT. It encodes CSVGTVATGELFF.

There are a few counts of this clone. The V and J genes are TRBV6-4 and TRBJ2-3; TRBD1 matches at 9 bases. CDR1 and CDR2 from the germline V gene are MRHNA and SNTAGT. CDR3 length: 17 amino acids. With 4 bases clipped from V and 2 bases from J, the junction kept 10 bases outside the gene matches. CDR3 coding DNA: TGTGCCAGCAGTGCCGGGACAGGGACGGGCTACACAGATACGCAGTATTTT. Protein product: CASSAGTGTGYTDTQYF.

This clone was seen more than once but under ten times. The chain combines TRBV19 with TRBJ2-3; 8 bases match TRBD1. The germline gives CDR1 LNHDA, CDR2 SQIVND (reference sequence). J gave up 3 bases and V 10 bases, and 18 bases lay outside the gene matches. This CDR3 contains 17 residues. As DNA, the CDR3 is TGTGCCACCCGGACAGGGAGTGTCTGGGGCCAAACAGATACGCAGTATTTT. Its translation: CATRTGSVWGQTDTQYF.

This chain connects TRBV19 to TRBJ1-6, with 7 bases aligning to TRBD1. The CDR3 contains 14 residues. Germline V gives CDR1 LNHDA, CDR2 SQIVND (reference sequence). Trimming took 4 bases from V and 7 from J; bases not matched to a gene: 4. CDR3 coding DNA: TGTGCCAGTAGTACCGGGACAGACAATTCACCCCTCCACTTT. Translated: CASSTGTDNSPLHF.

This clone was seen a single time. The gene calls are TRBV11-2 and TRBJ2-2; no reliable D call. The CDR3 length is 13 residues. Germline CDR1 and CDR2: SGHAT and FQNNGV. V lost 1 base to trimming and J lost 3 bases, with 3 bases between them. CDR3 coding DNA: TGTGCCAGCAGCTTAGGGGACACCGGGGAGCTGTTTTTT. Translated: CASSLGDTGELFF.

V gene TRBV28 combines with J gene TRBJ2-1; TRBD2 matches at 7 bases. CDR3 length: 14 amino acids. J was trimmed by 6 bases and V by 6 bases; bases with no gene match: 8. The germline CDR1 and CDR2 sequences are MDHEN and SYDVKM. The CDR3 sequence is CASRTPGGVNEQFF. CDR3 nucleotides: TGTGCCAGCAGGACCCCGGGGGGAGTCAATGAGCAGTTCTTC.

The chain is built from TRBV19 and TRBJ1-4; D call uncertain. The CDR3 loop spans 14 amino acids. V lost 7 bases to trimming and J lost 4 bases, with 13 bases between them. Germline V gives CDR1 LNHDA, CDR2 SQIVND (reference sequence). The CDR3 loop is CASTKAGYNEKLFF. DNA of the CDR3: TGTGCCAGTACGAAAGCAGGCTATAATGAAAAACTGTTTTTT.

The V call is TRBV5-8, the J call TRBJ2-3, with no clear D. Looked up from germline, CDR1 is SGHTS and CDR2 is YDEGEE. Trimming left V 7 bases short and J 3 bases short, with 30 bases between. CDR3 size: 19 residues. This chain's CDR3 is CASPAWRVAGPSRTDTQYF. The CDR3 DNA sequence: TGTGCCAGCCCAGCTTGGCGAGTTGCAGGACCATCCCGAACAGATACGCAGTATTTT.

This clone was found a few times. A read error may produce the germline difference seen at one junction end. This chain uses TRBV6-5 with TRBJ1-1, with a weak D call TRBD1 (5 bases). Germline CDR1 reads MNHEY; CDR2 reads SVGAGI. CDR3 length: 15 residues. CDR3 bases: TGTGCCAGCGGTTACTTGGGACGTATGAACACTGAAGCTTTCTTT. It yields the protein CASGYLGRMNTEAFF.

The DNA for the CDR3 is TGTGCCAGCAGCAGGGGACAGGCTGAAGCTTTCTTT. Amino acid sequence: CASSRGQAEAFF. J is TRBJ1-1 and V is TRBV7-9, with 8 bases that match TRBD1. Germline loops: CDR1 SEHNR, CDR2 FQNEAQ (reference sequence). V shed 5 bases, J shed 6 bases, and the junction held 2 bases outside the gene matches. There are 12 residues in the CDR3.

The chain has TRBV11-2 and TRBJ2-5; TRBD2 matches at 8 bases. The CDR3 extends over 15 amino acids. V lost 5 bases and J lost 0; bases outside the gene matches: 5. Looked up from germline, CDR1 is SGHAT and CDR2 is FQNNGV. CDR3 sequence: CASSRLLADQETQYF. The CDR3 nucleotides are TGTGCCAGCAGCAGACTACTAGCGGACCAAGAGACCCAGTACTTC.

The J gene is TRBJ2-2, the V gene TRBV18, with TRBD1 matching over 10 bases. Germline V CDR1 and CDR2: KGHSH, LQKENI. Losses at the gene ends were 2 bases for V and 4 bases for J; bases not matched to a gene: 4. This CDR3 spans 16 amino acids. The CDR3 bases are TGTGCCAGCTCACCAAGGGGACAGGGGAGCACCGGGGAGCTGTTTTTT. Encoded protein: CASSPRGQGSTGELFF.

This clone occurred a few times. CDR3 DNA sequence: TGTGCCAGCAGCTTCGAGGGGACAGGGGTTTCACCCCTCCACTTT. Translated, it gives CASSFEGTGVSPLHF. The chain is built from TRBV11-2 and TRBJ1-6; 10 bases align to TRBD1. The CDR3 runs 15 residues. Germline V gene data show CDR1 as SGHAT and CDR2 as FQNNGV. The junction had 5 bases not matched to a gene; V was cut back by 3 bases and J by 9 bases.

The chain uses TRBV7-2 and TRBJ1-4; the D gene is possibly TRBD1 (6 bases). The CDR3 is made up of 19 amino acids. V was pared by 4 bases and J by 0 bases, with 21 bases between. Germline values: CDR1 SGHTA, CDR2 FQGNSA. The CDR3 sequence: CASSSPGARLPSTNEKLFF. DNA of the CDR3: TGTGCCAGCAGCTCCCCGGGGGCGCGTTTGCCTTCAACTAATGAAAAACTGTTTTTT.

The V and J genes are TRBV7-6 and TRBJ2-5; a weak D match, TRBD2 (6 bases). V was shortened by 1 base and J by 5 bases, with 11 bases between the two germline ends. The CDR3 spans 14 residues. Germline assignment: CDR1 SGHVS and CDR2 FNYEAQ. DNA of the CDR3: TGTGCCAGCAGCTTAGGCAGGGCGGGGGAGACCCAGTACTTC. Translating gives CASSLGRAGETQYF.

The gene calls are TRBV19 and TRBJ2-3; 10 positions match TRBD2. From germline, CDR1 is LNHDA and CDR2 SQIVND (reference sequence). This CDR3 is built from 17 residues. V trimming: 2 bases; J trimming: 0 bases; junction bases outside the gene matches: 5. The CDR3 is CASSIRTSGKSTDTQYF. The CDR3 coding sequence is TGTGCCAGTAGTATACGGACTAGCGGAAAAAGCACAGATACGCAGTATTTT.

The V and J genes are TRBV6-4 and TRBJ2-7; possibly TRBD1 for D (6 bases). With 0 bases removed from V and 5 bases from J, the gap between germline ends came to 11 bases. This CDR3 contains 14 residues. Germline loops: CDR1 MRHNA, CDR2 SNTAGT. The chain's CDR3 is CASSDSAGAHEQYF. The CDR3 region has the DNA TGTGCCAGCAGTGACTCAGCAGGGGCCCACGAGCAGTACTTC.

J is TRBJ1-5 and V is TRBV2, with TRBD1 matching over 8 bases. V shed 6 bases, J shed 4 bases, and the junction held 5 bases outside the gene matches. CDR1 and CDR2 from the germline V gene are SNHLY and FYNNEI. CDR3 size: 14 residues. The CDR3, as DNA: TGTGCCAGCAGGGACAGGGAGGGGAATCAGCCCCAGCATTTT. It specifies CASRDREGNQPQHF.

The rearrangement joins TRBV11-2 to TRBJ2-6, with TRBD1 matching over 7 bases. Germline assignment: CDR1 SGHAT and CDR2 FQNNGV. There are 18 residues in the CDR3. Trimming cost V 6 bases and J 0 bases; bases outside gene matches: 11. The CDR3 region is CASRPNQDRPSGANVLTF. The CDR3 region has the DNA TGTGCCAGCAGGCCAAACCAGGACAGGCCCTCTGGGGCCAACGTCCTGACTTTC.